The source of this T cell receptor (beta chain) is a study of response to subunit inactivated influenza vaccine. CDR1 and CDR2 from the germline V gene are DFQATT and SNEGSKA (reference sequence). Between the trimmed V and J ends, which lost 6 bases and 2 bases, there was a span of 10 bases. This CDR3 has 12 residues. Study-level findings and limits: The authors suggested that every seasonal influenza vaccination recruits few new T cells.

TCRdb re-called the RT-PCR reads through MiXCR, storing one row per CDR3 protein. In the table there are roughly 500,000 distinct CDR3 sequences, less than 30% of which are singletons. This clonotype was observed a handful of times. Antigen specificity is unknown. This specimen was CD4+ T cells sorted from PBMCs, taken more than 4 days after vaccination. The V gene is TRBV20-1, the J gene TRBJ2-5; D may be TRBD2 (6 bases). This receptor was obtained from a man aged 45-60 years who received an inactivated influenza vaccine. The CDR3 sequence is CSAAAGQETQYF. The CDR3, as DNA: TGCAGTGCCGCGGCGGGGCAAGAGACCCAGTACTTC.